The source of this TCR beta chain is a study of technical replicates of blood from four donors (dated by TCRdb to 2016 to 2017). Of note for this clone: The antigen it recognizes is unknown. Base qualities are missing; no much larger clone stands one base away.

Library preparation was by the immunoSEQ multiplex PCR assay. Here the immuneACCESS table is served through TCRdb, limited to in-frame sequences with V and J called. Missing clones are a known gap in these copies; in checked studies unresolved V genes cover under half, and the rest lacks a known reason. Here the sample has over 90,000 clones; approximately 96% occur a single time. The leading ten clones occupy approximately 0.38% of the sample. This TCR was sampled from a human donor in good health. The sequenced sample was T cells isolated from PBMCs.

For the CDR3, the sequence is CASSQGAGVESYEQYF. The DNA sequence is given as TGCGCCAGCAGCCAAGGTGCGGGAGTTGAATCCTACGAGCAGTACTTC. The rearrangement combines TRBV4-3 with TRBJ2-7, with 7 middle bases fitting TRBD2. The CDR3 runs 16 residues from the cysteine to the phenylalanine. The retained sequence is limited to the CDR3, 48 bases, with the frame set at the first base. From the germline V gene, CDR1 is LGHNA and CDR2 is YSLEER. Trimmed from V: 1 base; trimmed from J: 1 base; junction bases lacking a gene match: 7.